This T cell receptor (beta chain) emerged from a study of control samples from healthy donors and cancer patients. Germline CDR1 LNHDA, CDR2 SQIVND (reference sequence). This CDR3 is built from 13 residues. The V and J ends lost 3 bases and 5 bases respectively, with 8 bases between them. Sequenced by immunoSEQ multiplex PCR; TCRdb stores in-frame clones only, minus some. The table has 35,000 to 55,000 clones, around 87% seen once; the top ten hold about a tenth. V and J are TRBV19 and TRBJ2-1; no clear D. This TCR was sampled from a woman aged 55 to 70 with lung cancer. Sequencing was done on a sample of PBMCs. Here the CDR3 DNA reads TGTGCCAGTAGTATGGACCTGAACAATGAGCAGTTCTTC. Translating it yields CASSMDLNNEQFF.